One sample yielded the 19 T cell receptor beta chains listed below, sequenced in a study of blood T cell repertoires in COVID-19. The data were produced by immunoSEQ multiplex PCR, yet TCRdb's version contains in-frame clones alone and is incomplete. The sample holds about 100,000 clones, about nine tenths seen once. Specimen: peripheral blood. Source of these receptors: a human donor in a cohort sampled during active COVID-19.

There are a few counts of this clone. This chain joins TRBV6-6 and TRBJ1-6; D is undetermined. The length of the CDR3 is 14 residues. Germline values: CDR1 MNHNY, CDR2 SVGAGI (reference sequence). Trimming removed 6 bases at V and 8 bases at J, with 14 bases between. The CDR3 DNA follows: TGTGCCAGCAGCCCGGCCCCTCGGGATTCACCCCTCCACTTT. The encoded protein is CASSPAPRDSPLHF.

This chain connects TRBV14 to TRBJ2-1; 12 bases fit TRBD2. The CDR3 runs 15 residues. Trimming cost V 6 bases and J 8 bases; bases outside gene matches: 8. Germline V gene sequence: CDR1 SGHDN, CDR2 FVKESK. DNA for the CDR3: TGTGCCAGCAGATTGACTAGCGGGAGTCCCTATGAGCAGTTCTTC. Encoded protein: CASRLTSGSPYEQFF.

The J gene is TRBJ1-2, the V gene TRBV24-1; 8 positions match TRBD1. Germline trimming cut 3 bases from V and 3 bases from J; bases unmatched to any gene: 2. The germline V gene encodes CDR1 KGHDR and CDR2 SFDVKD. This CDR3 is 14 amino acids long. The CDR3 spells CATSDQDRDYGYTF. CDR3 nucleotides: TGTGCCACCAGTGATCAGGACAGGGACTATGGCTACACCTTC.

CDR3 DNA: TGTGCCAGCAGCGCCTCTCCTGATACGCAGTATTTT. Amino acids: CASSASPDTQYF. The chain employs TRBV9 and TRBJ2-3, with D hard to call. Deletions cut 3 bases from V and 6 bases from J, with 8 bases between. There are 12 residues in the CDR3. In germline, CDR1 is SGDLS, CDR2 YYNGEE.

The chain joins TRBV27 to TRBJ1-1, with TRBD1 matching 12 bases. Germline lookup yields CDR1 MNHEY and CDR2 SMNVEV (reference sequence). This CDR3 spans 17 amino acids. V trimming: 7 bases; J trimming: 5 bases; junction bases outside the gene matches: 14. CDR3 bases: TGTGCCAGCACAAGGAGACCCCCGGGACAGGGGGCTACTGAAGCTTTCTTT. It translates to CASTRRPPGQGATEAFF.

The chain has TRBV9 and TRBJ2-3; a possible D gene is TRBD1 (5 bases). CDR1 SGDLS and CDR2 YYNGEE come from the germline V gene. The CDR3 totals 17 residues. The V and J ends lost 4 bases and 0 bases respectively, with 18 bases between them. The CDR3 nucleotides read TGTGCCAGCAGCCCGTACGGATTGGGGCAAAGCACAGATACGCAGTATTTT. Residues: CASSPYGLGQSTDTQYF.

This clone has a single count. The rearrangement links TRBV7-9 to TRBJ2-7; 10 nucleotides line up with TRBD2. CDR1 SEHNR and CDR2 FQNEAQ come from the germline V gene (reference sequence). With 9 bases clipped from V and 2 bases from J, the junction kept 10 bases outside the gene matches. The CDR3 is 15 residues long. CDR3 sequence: CASTTLAGVPYEQYF. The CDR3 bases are TGTGCCAGTACCACTCTAGCGGGAGTCCCCTACGAGCAGTACTTC.

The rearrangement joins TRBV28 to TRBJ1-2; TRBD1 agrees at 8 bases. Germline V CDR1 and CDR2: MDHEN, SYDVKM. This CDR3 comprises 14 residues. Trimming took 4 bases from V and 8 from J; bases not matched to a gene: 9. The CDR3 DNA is TGTGCCAGCAGTTCCGCAGGGGGCGCAAAGGGCTACACCTTC. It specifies CASSSAGGAKGYTF.

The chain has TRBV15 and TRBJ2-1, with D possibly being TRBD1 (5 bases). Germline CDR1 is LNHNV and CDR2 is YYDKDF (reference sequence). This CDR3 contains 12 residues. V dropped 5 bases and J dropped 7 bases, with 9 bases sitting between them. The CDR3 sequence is CATSWGQNEQFF. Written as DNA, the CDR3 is TGTGCCACCAGCTGGGGCCAGAATGAGCAGTTCTTC.

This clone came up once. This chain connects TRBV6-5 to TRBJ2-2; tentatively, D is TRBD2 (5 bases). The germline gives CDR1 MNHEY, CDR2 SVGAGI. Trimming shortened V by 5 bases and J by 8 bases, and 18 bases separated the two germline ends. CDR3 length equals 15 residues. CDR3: CASSPPSRDNGELFF. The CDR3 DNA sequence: TGTGCCAGCAGTCCCCCCAGCCGGGATAATGGGGAGCTGTTTTTT.

Here the CDR3 reads CASSLVYRTYSSPLHF. The DNA for the CDR3 is TGTGCCAGCAGCTTGGTTTACAGAACCTACTCTTCACCCCTCCACTTT. This chain connects TRBV5-6 to TRBJ1-6; D gene unclear. With 0 bases removed from V and 9 bases from J, the gap between germline ends came to 16 bases. Looked up from germline, CDR1 is SGHDT and CDR2 is YYEEEE. The CDR3 runs to 16 residues.

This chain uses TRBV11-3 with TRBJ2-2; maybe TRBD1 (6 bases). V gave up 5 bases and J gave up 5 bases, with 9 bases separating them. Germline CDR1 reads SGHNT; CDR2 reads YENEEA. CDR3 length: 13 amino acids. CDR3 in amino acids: CASSRGGTGELFF. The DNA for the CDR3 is TGTGCCAGCAGCCGAGGGGGAACCGGGGAGCTGTTTTTT.

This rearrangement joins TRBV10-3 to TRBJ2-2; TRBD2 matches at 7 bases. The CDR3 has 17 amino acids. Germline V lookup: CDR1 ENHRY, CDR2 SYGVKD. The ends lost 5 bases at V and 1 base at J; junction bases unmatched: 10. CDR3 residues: CAISSPPGLGNTGELFF. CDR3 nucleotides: TGTGCCATCAGTTCCCCCCCTGGACTAGGGAACACCGGGGAGCTGTTTTTT.

CDR3 sequence: CASSLVPLGGVNTGELFF. CDR3 sequence (DNA): TGCGCCAGCAGCTTGGTTCCTTTAGGCGGGGTAAACACCGGGGAGCTGTTTTTT. The chain combines TRBV5-1 with TRBJ2-2, with D perhaps TRBD2 (6 bases). The germline gives CDR1 SGHRS, CDR2 YFSETQ. V dropped 0 bases and J dropped 2 bases, with 17 bases sitting between them. The CDR3 has 18 amino acids.

For the CDR3, the DNA is TGTGCCAGCAGCTCAGGCGCGGGCTTGGAGACCCAGTACTTC. The encoded protein is CASSSGAGLETQYF. This rearrangement joins TRBV5-6 to TRBJ2-5, with D possibly being TRBD2 (5 bases). V was shortened by 3 bases and J by 5 bases, with 14 bases between the two germline ends. The CDR3 contains 14 residues. Germline CDR1 reads SGHDT; CDR2 reads YYEEEE.

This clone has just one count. DNA for the CDR3: TGTGCCAGCAGCTTAGCTGCGGGCTACGGCTACACCTTC. This sequence encodes CASSLAAGYGYTF. The chain combines TRBV13 with TRBJ1-2; D ambiguous. The V gene lost 1 base and the J gene lost 8 bases, with 11 bases spanning the gap. Germline V gene data show CDR1 as PRHDT and CDR2 as FYEKMQ (reference sequence). The CDR3 extends over 13 amino acids.

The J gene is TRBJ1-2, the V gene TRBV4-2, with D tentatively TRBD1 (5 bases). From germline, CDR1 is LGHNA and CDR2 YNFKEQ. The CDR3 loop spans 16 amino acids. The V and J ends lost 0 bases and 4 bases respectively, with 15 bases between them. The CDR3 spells CASSQDPQGPSYGYTF. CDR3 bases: TGTGCCAGCAGCCAAGACCCCCAGGGCCCCTCCTATGGCTACACCTTC.

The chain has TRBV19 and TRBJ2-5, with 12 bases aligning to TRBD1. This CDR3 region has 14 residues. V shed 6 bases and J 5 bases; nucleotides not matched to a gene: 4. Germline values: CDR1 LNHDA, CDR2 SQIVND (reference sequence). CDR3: CASRGQGAGETQYF. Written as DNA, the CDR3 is TGTGCCAGTAGGGGACAGGGGGCGGGGGAGACCCAGTACTTC.

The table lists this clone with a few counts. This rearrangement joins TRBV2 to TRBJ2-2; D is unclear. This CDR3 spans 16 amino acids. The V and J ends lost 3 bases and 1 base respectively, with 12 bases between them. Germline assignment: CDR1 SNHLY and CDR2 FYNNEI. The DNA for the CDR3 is TGTGCCAGCAGTGACCGGCCAGCGAGGAACACCGGGGAGCTGTTTTTT. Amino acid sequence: CASSDRPARNTGELFF.